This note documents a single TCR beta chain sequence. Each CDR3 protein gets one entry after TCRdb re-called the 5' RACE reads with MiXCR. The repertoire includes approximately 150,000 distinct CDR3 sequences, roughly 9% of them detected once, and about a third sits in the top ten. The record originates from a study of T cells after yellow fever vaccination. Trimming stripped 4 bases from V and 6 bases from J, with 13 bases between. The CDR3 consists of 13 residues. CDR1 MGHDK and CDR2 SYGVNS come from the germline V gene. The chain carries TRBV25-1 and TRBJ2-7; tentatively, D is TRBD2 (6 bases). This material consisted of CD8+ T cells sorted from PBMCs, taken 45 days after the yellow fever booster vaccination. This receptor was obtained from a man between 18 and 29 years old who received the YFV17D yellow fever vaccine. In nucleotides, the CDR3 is TGTGCCAGCAGTGCACCGGGACTCCCCGAGCAGTACGTC. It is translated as CASSAPGLPEQYV.